This T cell receptor (beta chain) originates from a study of T cells in Graves' hyperthyroidism and ophthalmopathy (dated by TCRdb to about 2019). Background on the whole study: Peripheral blood samples were taken at the time of initial diagnosis, prior to any treatment. To identify distinguishing TCR V-J signatures, a discovery cohort of about 100 patients was used, comprising some 43 with Graves' ophthalmopathy and around 57 with stable Graves' hyperthyroidism. Prospective prediction of ophthalmopathy was tested in an independent validation cohort of 18 to 20 hyperthyroidism patients and 17 patients who later progressed to ophthalmopathy. The 100 discovery patients were divided at random into training and test sets in a 7:3 ratio. In addition, the study compared T-cell repertoires in thyroid tissue and in blood from about 6 Graves' hyperthyroidism patients. After sampling, hyperthyroidism patients received methimazole starting at 30 mg daily, and ophthalmopathy patients received high-dose intravenous methylprednisolone. TCR Vbeta CDR3 sequencing of around 130 peripheral blood samples (about 45 ophthalmopathy, roughly 72 hyperthyroidism and roughly 17 progressor patients) is reported in the paper.

The TCR beta CDR3 regions were amplified from the RNA transcripts. A first-round RT-PCR of the TCR CDR3 used the HTBI primer set with the Qiagen OneStep RT-PCR kit. The libraries were constructed in a second round of multiplex PCR and then size-selected and purified. The libraries were sequenced on an Illumina HiSeq2000 using paired-end 100 bp reads. The original methods were these. Raw data were processed with SOAPnuke, discarding reads with adapters, uncalled bases, mean Phred below 15, or no exact constant-primer or identifier match. High-quality paired reads were merged using COPE v1.2.5, and each unique nucleotide sequence was defined as a clonotype. Clonotypes were aligned to IMGT TRBV, TRBD and TRBJ reference segments using MiTCR v1.1. The analysis was restricted to V-J combinations with a frequency above 0.0001, which together covered about 99% of the repertoires. A TCS score was defined as the ratio between F50 (clonal expansion) and ExV (chaos), using BLOSUM62-based TCRdist between CDR3 peptides within each V-J. Welch's t-statistics and random forest reduced 514 V-J features to 10 to 15, which were used in a naive Bayes classifier (R e1071). TCRdb took the public reads, trimmed them with fastp at Q25, ran MiXCR for clone calling and kept in-frame beta chains. Merged by CDR3 protein, the rows form single entries marked with the most common genes and DNA. TCRdb, not the authors, supplied the V and J calls. The sample table lists around 200,000 distinct CDR3 sequences, 18% of them with a count of one. The ten largest clones capture about 45% of the sample.

Stable Graves' hyperthyroidism was defined as no progression to ophthalmopathy during 18 months of follow-up. Hyperthyroidism patients were newly diagnosed, had a disease duration of under 2 months, and were aged 18 to 65 years. Patients with uncontrolled infections, other autoimmune diseases, pregnancy or lactation were excluded. Diagnoses were based on clinical symptoms, serum thyroxine and TRAb, thyroid ultrasound and orbital computed tomography. PBMCs were isolated from more than 8 ml of fresh peripheral blood by Ficoll-Paque density gradient centrifugation. Total RNA was extracted with Trizol reagent, and quality was checked on an Agilent 2100 Bioanalyzer. The germline V gene gives CDR1 as LGHNA and CDR2 as YNFKEQ. Trimming at the junction amounts to 2 bases on V and 1 base on J, and the germline ends lie 6 bases apart. Measured from the cysteine to the phenylalanine, the CDR3 is 13 residues long. Left in the record is the CDR3 DNA by itself, 39 bases read in frame from the first base.

Results the study describes overall, beyond this receptor: Most expanded thyroid clonotypes (frequency above 0.001) were also detected in blood, a finding suggesting that blood repertoires may reflect thyroid immune responses. A 13 V-J signature model separated ophthalmopathy from stable hyperthyroidism, with 87.88% sensitivity and about 81% specificity in cross-validation and 80%/75% in testing. In validation, the model predicted progression to ophthalmopathy with approximately 69% sensitivity and roughly 75% specificity, a median of about six months before onset. Sample size was not statistically predetermined, and blinding of investigators to group allocation was not performed.

This clonotype was seen only a few times. The antigen it binds to is not known. Base quality data are lacking; no much larger clone is found one base away. The V and J segments used are TRBV4-2 and TRBJ2-7; too little of a D gene remains to name it. Sequenced input: blood. This sequence was found in a man aged 35 to 55 with Graves' hyperthyroidism. CDR3 region: CASSQLGSYEQYF. The nucleotide sequence reads as follows: TGTGCCAGCAGCCAACTGGGGTCCTACGAGCAGTACTTC.